What follows is one T cell receptor (beta chain) and its context. Antigen unknown. CDR3 length equals 13 residues. Germline V gives CDR1 MDHEN, CDR2 SYDVKM. V was shortened by 7 bases and J by 3 bases, with 10 bases between the two germline ends. This specimen comes from a study of beta chain features in type 1 diabetes. Study overall: When patients were set against healthy donors, age, gender and cell yields were similar. Findings and caveats of the study: When Type 1 diabetes patients were examined, their TCRB CDR3s proved moderately but significantly shorter in all four CD4+ subsets. A closer apparent resemblance between naive, central memory and Treg TCRB repertoires was seen in patients than in healthy donors. In type 1 diabetes patients, VDJ junctions had fewer insertions; deletions at these junctions were more frequent.

Every isolated RNA sample was fully reverse transcribed, so sequencing captured expressed TCRB transcripts. Data came from immunoSEQ multiplex PCR; TCRdb stores just in-frame clones and leaves some out. Among under 400,000 clones listed, about 12% were seen once. The sequence came from a young man in good health. The sample consisted of naive CD4+ T cells from blood. The chain uses TRBV28 and TRBJ1-5; TRBD1 might be the D (5 bases). Here the CDR3 DNA reads TGTGCCAGCATTACAGGTTTCAATCAGCCCCAGCATTTT. Protein: CASITGFNQPQHF.